The rows below give T cell receptor beta chains drawn from one sample of a study of cytomegalovirus exposure and HLA in healthy donors. Profiling relied on immunoSEQ multiplex PCR, and the TCRdb table lists in-frame clones only, not all of them. Found here are 89,000 or so clones, around 93% of them singletons; the top ten hold approximately 1.1%. The sample consisted of PBMCs. The receptors here all came from a young woman in good health and CMV-seropositive. The CDR3 runs from the conserved cysteine through the conserved F or W. D genes are given only for firm matches. The size of a clone is reported for some rows only, either as once, few or many, or as a class for expanded clones.

clone_size | j_call | cdr3_length | d_call | v_call | cdr3_aa
NA | TRBJ2-7 | 15 | NA | TRBV7-9 | CASSSPRTTTYEQYF
NA | TRBJ2-7 | 15 | NA | TRBV6-5 | CASSYSRGSSYEQYF
NA | TRBJ2-3 | 18 | NA | TRBV1 | CTSSQESRNPTMIDTQYF
NA | TRBJ1-1 | 13 | TRBD1 | TRBV2 | CASSYRGNTEAFF
few | TRBJ2-7 | 13 | NA | TRBV11-2 | CASSSTEPYEQYF
few | TRBJ1-3 | 14 | TRBD1 | TRBV7-8 | CASSPRDSKNTIYF
NA | TRBJ2-7 | 14 | NA | TRBV4-1 | CASSQVEQTYEQYF
NA | TRBJ1-4 | 15 | TRBD1 | TRBV2 | CASTIDRGVNEKLFF
NA | TRBJ2-7 | 14 | TRBD2 | TRBV7-9 | CASSRGRALNEQYF
NA | TRBJ2-1 | 20 | TRBD2 | TRBV19 | CASSPLPPGLAASSYNEQFF
NA | TRBJ2-7 | 15 | NA | TRBV27 | CASSLGSGHPGGQYF
NA | TRBJ1-1 | 14 | NA | TRBV19 | CASSATVMNTEAFF
NA | TRBJ2-1 | 13 | NA | TRBV5-6 | CASSLVSSYEQFF
once | TRBJ2-6 | 14 | NA | TRBV6-6 | CASCLTTGANVLTF
NA | TRBJ2-1 | 15 | TRBD1 | TRBV28 | CASTQRGPWDNEQFF
NA | TRBJ2-2 | 16 | TRBD1 | TRBV7-2 | CASSRSGTANTGELFF
once | TRBJ2-5 | 15 | NA | TRBV29-1 | CSVSPAANFQETQYF
once | TRBJ2-1 | 15 | NA | TRBV5-1 | CASSLVGPGVGEQFF
NA | TRBJ2-3 | 14 | TRBD2 | TRBV29-1 | CSIVAGGFADTQYF
NA | TRBJ2-2 | 17 | TRBD2 | TRBV7-2 | CASSPGTSGINTGELFF
NA | TRBJ2-3 | 15 | NA | TRBV5-1 | CASSIATSPTDTQYF
once | TRBJ2-7 | 14 | TRBD1 | TRBV6-5 | CASSYDGTGSEQYF
NA | TRBJ1-2 | 13 | TRBD1 | TRBV5-6 | CASSPTGLKGYTF
once | TRBJ1-5 | 15 | NA | TRBV6-4 | CASSEAHGRGQPQHF
once | TRBJ2-3 | 16 | TRBD1 | TRBV18 | CASSPLTGAVLWTQYF
NA | TRBJ2-7 | 11 | NA | TRBV29-1 | CNVQSAGEQYF
NA | TRBJ1-1 | 15 | TRBD1 | TRBV18 | CASSPRSGGLTEAFF
NA | TRBJ2-1 | 15 | NA | TRBV19 | CASSIASSGNNEQFF
NA | TRBJ2-3 | 15 | TRBD2 | TRBV7-3 | CASSLRGLVVDTQYF
NA | TRBJ1-1 | 13 | NA | TRBV5-6 | CASSLERNTEAFF
NA | TRBJ2-1 | 15 | TRBD2 | TRBV9 | CASSVGSSGRNEQFF
NA | TRBJ2-7 | 14 | TRBD1 | TRBV7-2 | CASSEGDSSYEQYF
NA | TRBJ2-2 | 15 | TRBD2 | TRBV5-6 | CASSFPGLETGELFF
NA | TRBJ2-1 | 15 | NA | TRBV25-1 | CASSADFTRNNEQFF
NA | TRBJ2-3 | 15 | TRBD2 | TRBV19 | CASSQIREGTDTQYF
NA | TRBJ2-3 | 16 | NA | TRBV18 | CASSPVSLSGTDTQYF